Described below is a single T cell receptor (beta chain) sequence and its context. The data were obtained in a study of T cells in Graves' hyperthyroidism and ophthalmopathy. The CDR3 regions of TCR beta were amplified from RNA transcripts. The HTBI primer set was used in a first-round RT-PCR of the TCR CDR3. One entry per CDR3 protein results from TCRdb running MiXCR on the multiplex PCR reads. The sample yields 45,000 to 60,000 distinct CDR3 sequences, approximately 50% seen once. The CDR3 covers 14 residues. V shed 6 bases, J shed 6 bases, and the junction held 5 bases outside the gene matches. Germline V gene sequence: CDR1 LNHDA, CDR2 SQIVND (reference sequence).

The sequenced sample consisted of blood. The source of this sequence is a woman in her 30s with Graves' ophthalmopathy. This chain connects TRBV19 to TRBJ2-1; 10 bases are a match to TRBD2. The CDR3 here is CASSTLAGANEQFF. DNA for the CDR3: TGTGCCAGTAGCACCCTAGCGGGAGCCAATGAGCAGTTCTTC.